These T cell receptor beta chains were read from a single sample in a study of CD8+ T cells in alopecia areata. Sequenced by immunoSEQ multiplex PCR; TCRdb stores in-frame clones only, minus some. Among around 250,000 clones listed, 67% were seen once. Here the sequenced sample was CD4+ T cells sorted from blood, taken at week 0. These receptors originate from a human donor with alopecia areata. CDR3s include the opening cysteine and the closing phenylalanine or tryptophan. Fields, in order: V gene, J gene, D gene, clone size, CDR3 DNA, CDR3 protein. The D gene is left open where the match is weak. Clone size is shown for a subset of rows, as once, few, many or a class of expanded clone.

TRBV18	TRBJ2-5	-	-	TGTGCCAGCTCACCACTGGGCCAAGAGACCCAGTACTTC	CASSPLGQETQYF
TRBV7-2	TRBJ2-5	-	-	TGTGCCAGCAGCTTAGGGAGGGGACGGGAGACCCAGTACTTC	CASSLGRGRETQYF
TRBV4-2	TRBJ1-5	-	-	TGTGCCAGCAGCCAAGAAGAGTGGCAGCCCCAGCATTTT	CASSQEEWQPQHF
TRBV7-3	TRBJ1-1	-	-	TGTGCCAGCAGCTTATCTACAGGGCAAACGAACACTGAAGCTTTCTTT	CASSLSTGQTNTEAFF
TRBV30	TRBJ2-2	-	-	TGTGCCTGGAGTAATTTTAACACCGGGGAGCTGTTTTTT	CAWSNFNTGELFF
TRBV30	TRBJ1-4	-	-	TGTGCCTTACGCGGTGAAAAACTGTTTTTT	CALRGEKLFF
TRBV4-2	TRBJ2-2	-	few	TGTGCCAGCAGCCAAGAAAGCGGGACAAACACCGGGGAGCTGTTTTTT	CASSQESGTNTGELFF
TRBV19	TRBJ1-6	-	-	TGTGCCAGTAGTATACAAGGAGCAAATTCACCCCTCCACTTT	CASSIQGANSPLHF
TRBV30	TRBJ1-2	-	-	TGTGCCTGGAGTTTTCGGACGGCTAACTATGGCTACACCTTC	CAWSFRTANYGYTF
TRBV5-1	TRBJ1-2	TRBD1	-	TGCGCCAGCAGCGACAGGGAGGACTATGGCTACACCTTC	CASSDREDYGYTF
TRBV12-5	TRBJ2-4	-	-	TGTGCTAGTGGTTTGGACGGCCCGTTAGTGGGGGGACTAGCCAAAAACATTCAGTACTTC	CASGLDGPLVGGLAKNIQYF
TRBV13	TRBJ2-5	-	once	TGTGCCAGCAGCCCAGGAAGGGGGCAAGAGACCCAGTACTTC	CASSPGRGQETQYF
TRBV7-3	TRBJ1-1	-	-	TGTGCCAGCAGCTTAACAGGGGGCACTGAAGCTTTCTTT	CASSLTGGTEAFF